These T cell receptor beta chains were read from a single sample in a study of human T cells and chemical hapten exposure. TCRdb re-derived calls from the RACE reads in MiXCR, one entry per CDR3 protein. The table shows roughly 380,000 distinct CDR3 sequences, with approximately 5.1% occurring only once. The sequencing used whole blood, collected in connection with sensitization to the hapten diphenylcyclopropenone (DPC). These receptors were collected from a woman aged 45-65 years with alopecia areata. Some clones in this sample may be carry-over from other donors' samples. CDR3s include the opening cysteine and the closing phenylalanine or tryptophan. A D gene is named only where the DNA matches it firmly. Expanded clones get a size class; other rows say once, few or many, or leave the size out.

j_gene: TRBJ1-1
abundance: -
v_gene: TRBV3-1
d_gene: -
CDR3aa: CASRGRTEAFF
CDR3nt: TGTGCCAGCCGGGGTAGGACTGAAGCTTTCTTT

j_gene: TRBJ2-5
abundance: many
v_gene: TRBV6-5
d_gene: -
CDR3aa: CASSRLGPETQYF
CDR3nt: TGTGCCAGCAGTCGCCTAGGACCCGAGACCCAGTACTTC

j_gene: TRBJ1-2
abundance: -
v_gene: TRBV28
d_gene: -
CDR3aa: CASSYRASNYGYTF
CDR3nt: TGTGCCAGCAGCTACAGGGCGTCCAACTATGGCTACACCTTC

j_gene: TRBJ2-1
abundance: many
v_gene: TRBV6-2/TRBV6-3
d_gene: TRBD2
CDR3aa: CASSFSGGTREQFF
CDR3nt: TGTGCCAGCAGTTTTAGCGGGGGAACCCGGGAGCAGTTCTTC

j_gene: TRBJ1-6
abundance: many
v_gene: TRBV27
d_gene: -
CDR3aa: CASSPIPLDSPLHF
CDR3nt: TGTGCCAGCAGCCCCATACCCCTGGATTCACCCCTCCACTTT

j_gene: TRBJ1-2
abundance: many
v_gene: TRBV6-5
d_gene: TRBD1
CDR3aa: CASSPRQGNYGYTF
CDR3nt: TGTGCCAGCAGTCCGAGACAGGGAAACTATGGCTACACCTTC

j_gene: TRBJ2-5
abundance: many
v_gene: TRBV21-1
d_gene: -
CDR3aa: CATRGSGETQYF
CDR3nt: TGTGCCACGAGGGGATCAGGAGAGACCCAGTACTTC

j_gene: TRBJ2-6
abundance: many
v_gene: TRBV27
d_gene: TRBD1
CDR3aa: CASSSSTGGSGANVLTF
CDR3nt: TGTGCCAGCAGTTCCTCGACAGGGGGCTCTGGGGCCAACGTCCTGACTTTC

j_gene: TRBJ1-6
abundance: -
v_gene: TRBV11-2
d_gene: TRBD1
CDR3aa: CASSPSHGQGPSPLHF
CDR3nt: TGTGCCAGCAGCCCCTCCCATGGACAGGGCCCTTCACCCCTCCACTTT

j_gene: TRBJ1-6
abundance: many
v_gene: TRBV14
d_gene: TRBD1
CDR3aa: CASSQTPGQGLPLHF
CDR3nt: TGTGCCAGCAGCCAAACTCCGGGACAGGGCCTCCCGCTCCACTTT

j_gene: TRBJ2-3
abundance: many
v_gene: TRBV29-1
d_gene: -
CDR3aa: CSVERQPEADTQYF
CDR3nt: TGCAGCGTTGAAAGACAGCCGGAGGCAGATACGCAGTATTTT

j_gene: TRBJ1-2
abundance: -
v_gene: TRBV7-2
d_gene: -
CDR3aa: CASSWASEGYGYTF
CDR3nt: TGTGCCAGCAGCTGGGCCAGTGAAGGGTATGGCTACACCTTC

j_gene: TRBJ2-1
abundance: few
v_gene: TRBV20-1
d_gene: -
CDR3aa: CSAMLPGLAEQFF
CDR3nt: TGCAGTGCTATGCTACCTGGACTGGCTGAGCAGTTCTTC

j_gene: TRBJ2-7
abundance: few
v_gene: TRBV5-6
d_gene: TRBD2
CDR3aa: CASSFGLAGAPYEQYF
CDR3nt: TGTGCCAGCAGTTTCGGACTAGCGGGAGCCCCCTACGAGCAGTACTTC

j_gene: TRBJ2-5
abundance: -
v_gene: TRBV11-2
d_gene: -
CDR3aa: CASSPRPGLEGETQYF
CDR3nt: TGTGCCAGCAGCCCCCGCCCGGGACTTGAGGGGGAGACCCAGTACTTC

j_gene: TRBJ1-5
abundance: -
v_gene: TRBV30
d_gene: -
CDR3aa: CAWSVGPREPQHF
CDR3nt: TGTGCCTGGAGTGTGGGCCCAAGGGAGCCCCAGCATTTT

j_gene: TRBJ2-7
abundance: many
v_gene: TRBV21-1
d_gene: -
CDR3aa: CASSKAYEQYF
CDR3nt: TGTGCCAGCAGCAAAGCTTACGAGCAGTACTTC

j_gene: TRBJ2-1
abundance: few
v_gene: TRBV5-5
d_gene: -
CDR3aa: CASSWEQGSYNEQFF
CDR3nt: TGTGCCAGCAGCTGGGAACAGGGCTCCTACAATGAGCAGTTCTTC

j_gene: TRBJ1-1
abundance: few
v_gene: TRBV25-1
d_gene: -
CDR3aa: CASSPPARITGYTEAFF
CDR3nt: TGTGCCAGCAGTCCCCCCGCGAGAATAACCGGATACACTGAAGCTTTCTTT

j_gene: TRBJ2-7
abundance: many
v_gene: TRBV6-2/TRBV6-3
d_gene: TRBD2
CDR3aa: CASKPSGISYEQYF
CDR3nt: TGTGCCAGCAAGCCTAGCGGGATTTCCTACGAGCAGTACTTC

j_gene: TRBJ1-4
abundance: -
v_gene: TRBV3-1
d_gene: TRBD1
CDR3aa: CASSPEGTGGGEKLFF
CDR3nt: TGTGCCAGCAGCCCAGAGGGGACAGGGGGCGGTGAAAAACTGTTTTTT

j_gene: TRBJ2-7
abundance: -
v_gene: TRBV5-1
d_gene: TRBD2
CDR3aa: CASSLEASGTYEQYF
CDR3nt: TGCGCCAGCAGCTTGGAGGCTAGCGGAACCTACGAGCAGTACTTC

j_gene: TRBJ2-2
abundance: -
v_gene: TRBV29-1
d_gene: TRBD1
CDR3aa: CSARTGAGGELFF
CDR3nt: TGCAGCGCACGGACAGGGGCGGGCGGGGAGCTGTTTTTT

j_gene: TRBJ2-7
abundance: many
v_gene: TRBV30
d_gene: TRBD2
CDR3aa: CAWSGGLVSSYEQYF
CDR3nt: TGTGCCTGGAGTGGCGGACTAGTGAGTTCCTACGAGCAGTACTTC

j_gene: TRBJ2-1
abundance: many
v_gene: TRBV6-5
d_gene: TRBD2
CDR3aa: CASSSGLAGDGQFF
CDR3nt: TGTGCCAGCAGTTCGGGACTAGCGGGAGATGGGCAGTTCTTC

j_gene: TRBJ2-1
abundance: -
v_gene: TRBV5-1
d_gene: -
CDR3aa: CASSFGGQISYNEQFF
CDR3nt: TGCGCCAGCAGCTTCGGGGGGCAGATATCCTACAATGAGCAGTTCTTC

j_gene: TRBJ1-3
abundance: many
v_gene: TRBV6-6
d_gene: -
CDR3aa: CASQSKRSSGNTIYF
CDR3nt: TGTGCCTCCCAAAGCAAACGCTCCTCAGGAAACACCATATATTTT

j_gene: TRBJ2-3
abundance: few
v_gene: TRBV20-1
d_gene: TRBD2
CDR3aa: CSAPRTSGGTDTQYF
CDR3nt: TGCAGTGCCCCCCGGACTAGCGGGGGCACAGATACGCAGTATTTT

j_gene: TRBJ1-5
abundance: -
v_gene: TRBV28
d_gene: -
CDR3aa: CASRAGGLRNQPQHF
CDR3nt: TGTGCCAGCAGGGCCGGGGGACTAAGAAATCAGCCCCAGCATTTT

j_gene: TRBJ1-1
abundance: many
v_gene: TRBV7-6
d_gene: -
CDR3aa: CASSFGRSTEAFF
CDR3nt: TGTGCCAGCAGCTTCGGAAGAAGCACTGAAGCTTTCTTT

j_gene: TRBJ2-7
abundance: many
v_gene: TRBV9
d_gene: -
CDR3aa: CASSKGGGSSYEQYF
CDR3nt: TGTGCCAGCAGCAAGGGAGGGGGCAGCTCCTACGAGCAGTACTTC

j_gene: TRBJ1-1
abundance: -
v_gene: TRBV18
d_gene: -
CDR3aa: CASSPADRPNTEAFF
CDR3nt: TGTGCCAGCTCACCGGCGGACCGCCCGAACACTGAAGCTTTCTTT

j_gene: TRBJ2-1
abundance: -
v_gene: TRBV27
d_gene: -
CDR3aa: CASSLKAPSSYNEQFF
CDR3nt: TGTGCCAGCAGTTTAAAGGCCCCAAGCTCCTACAATGAGCAGTTCTTC

j_gene: TRBJ1-1
abundance: -
v_gene: TRBV5-1
d_gene: -
CDR3aa: CASSLGDGSFLGTEAFF
CDR3nt: TGCGCCAGCAGCTTGGGCGACGGATCCTTCCTAGGCACTGAAGCTTTCTTT

j_gene: TRBJ1-1
abundance: -
v_gene: TRBV28
d_gene: -
CDR3aa: CASSFRPNTEAFF
CDR3nt: TGTGCCAGCAGTTTCCGACCGAACACTGAAGCTTTCTTT

j_gene: TRBJ2-5
abundance: few
v_gene: TRBV30
d_gene: -
CDR3aa: CAWSQSETQYF
CDR3nt: TGTGCCTGGAGTCAAAGTGAGACCCAGTACTTC

j_gene: TRBJ2-3
abundance: -
v_gene: TRBV12-3/TRBV12-4
d_gene: TRBD2
CDR3aa: CASSTTSGATSTDTQYF
CDR3nt: TGTGCCAGCAGTACTACTAGCGGGGCCACTAGCACAGATACGCAGTATTTT